Below, 31 T cell receptor beta chains from the same sample are listed, as sequenced in a study of blood T cell repertoires in COVID-19. Measured with immunoSEQ multiplex PCR; TCRdb has only the in-frame clones, and not every one. The profile shows about 73,000 clones, approximately 80% of them singletons. Sequencing was performed on peripheral blood. Receptors were obtained from a woman aged 55-75 years with acute or convalescent COVID-19.

This clone has a handful of counts. The genes are TRBV6-5 and TRBJ2-7; 7 bases map to TRBD1. Germline V gene sequence: CDR1 MNHEY, CDR2 SVGAGI. CDR3 size: 13 residues. V lost 8 bases and J lost 5; bases outside the gene matches: 9. The CDR3 spells CASGGSGGHEQYF. In nucleotides, the CDR3 is TGTGCCAGCGGCGGATCAGGGGGACACGAGCAGTACTTC.

The V gene is TRBV19, the J gene TRBJ1-1; no clear D. The germline V gene has CDR1 LNHDA and CDR2 SQIVND (reference sequence). CDR3 length: 15 residues. The ends were cut back, 3 bases at V and 0 bases at J, with 11 bases in the middle. The DNA for the CDR3 is TGTGCCAGTAGTATTGGGAGACGGGTGAACACTGAAGCTTTCTTT. This sequence encodes CASSIGRRVNTEAFF.

Only one count was recorded for this clone. The rearrangement uses TRBV19 and TRBJ1-2; D not resolved. The V end was cut by 3 bases, the J end by 1 base, with 9 bases between. Germline loops: CDR1 LNHDA, CDR2 SQIVND (reference sequence). The CDR3 sequence is 14 residues long. The CDR3 nucleotides read TGTGCCAGTAGTATTGTTTCTGTTAACTATGGCTACACCTTC. Translation gives CASSIVSVNYGYTF.

The chain combines TRBV11-2 with TRBJ1-2, with TRBD1 matching 12 bases. The CDR3 runs 13 residues. V shed 6 bases, J shed 7 bases, and the junction held 3 bases outside the gene matches. Looked up from germline, CDR1 is SGHAT and CDR2 is FQNNGV. CDR3 residues: CASRPGQGAGYTF. CDR3 coding DNA: TGTGCCAGCAGACCGGGACAGGGGGCTGGCTACACCTTC.

The chain carries TRBV6-5 and TRBJ1-6; a possible D gene is TRBD1 (6 bases). Germline V gene lookup returns CDR1 MNHEY and CDR2 SVGAGI. Trimming cost V 5 bases and J 9 bases, with 14 bases left between them. The CDR3 has 14 residues. CDR3 nucleotides: TGTGCCAGCAGTCCGGTGGGGGCTACTTCACCCCTCCACTTT. Its translation is CASSPVGATSPLHF.

The chain links TRBV6-5 to TRBJ1-2; TRBD1 might be the D (5 bases). The germline V gene encodes CDR1 MNHEY and CDR2 SVGAGI. Trimming left V 5 bases short and J 2 bases short, with 12 bases between. There are 14 residues in the CDR3. CDR3 sequence (DNA): TGTGCCAGCAGTAGCCAGGGTACGAACTATGGCTACACCTTC. Protein: CASSSQGTNYGYTF.

V gene TRBV7-2 combines with J gene TRBJ1-1; D remains ambiguous. The V gene lost 0 bases and the J gene lost 1 base, with 9 bases spanning the gap. Germline CDR1 is SGHTA and CDR2 is FQGNSA. The CDR3 covers 15 residues. The CDR3 spells CASSLALGGNTEAFF. CDR3 in DNA: TGTGCCAGCAGCTTAGCGTTGGGAGGGAACACTGAAGCTTTCTTT.

V usage is TRBV5-4 and J usage is TRBJ1-6; D not certain. V was trimmed by 4 bases and J by 5 bases, leaving 4 bases between them. This CDR3 is built from 12 residues. In germline, CDR1 is SGHNT, CDR2 YYREEE (reference sequence). The CDR3 reads CASSTDNSPLHF. The CDR3 nucleotides read TGTGCCAGCAGCACTGATAATTCACCCCTCCACTTT.

CDR3 sequence (DNA): TGTGCCAGCAGCTTGGGATACTGGGGAGGCACAGATACGCAGTATTTT. It specifies CASSLGYWGGTDTQYF. V and J are TRBV5-5 and TRBJ2-3, with D maybe TRBD2 (5 bases). The ends were cut back, 0 bases at V and 1 base at J, with 12 bases in the middle. This CDR3 comprises 16 residues. CDR1 and CDR2 (germline): SGHKS, YYEKEE (reference sequence).

The chain employs TRBV29-1 and TRBJ2-2; TRBD1 matches at 7 bases. V was clipped by 7 bases and J by 0 bases; unmatched bases: 11. The CDR3 loop spans 16 amino acids. CDR1 is SQVTM, CDR2 ANQGSEA, per germline. In DNA, the CDR3 is TGCAGCGCTTCCGGGACAGAGATATCGAACACCGGGGAGCTGTTTTTT. Encoded protein: CSASGTEISNTGELFF.

V usage is TRBV2 and J usage is TRBJ1-2; 7 bases align to TRBD1. Trimming cost V 6 bases and J 4 bases; bases outside gene matches: 2. The CDR3 length is 12 residues. The germline V gene has CDR1 SNHLY and CDR2 FYNNEI. The CDR3 sequence: CASSPGGYGYTF. CDR3 sequence (DNA): TGTGCCAGCAGCCCAGGGGGCTATGGCTACACCTTC.

The rearrangement joins TRBV29-1 to TRBJ2-1, with 7 bases aligning to TRBD1. Unmatched junction bases numbered 9, after V lost 4 bases and J lost 0 bases. Looked up from germline, CDR1 is SQVTM and CDR2 is ANQGSEA. The CDR3 is 16 amino acids. The CDR3 bases are TGCAGCGTTGTGGGGCCAGGGGGTACCTCCTACAATGAGCAGTTCTTC. Translating gives CSVVGPGGTSYNEQFF.

The CDR3 loop is CASSRTGYGELFF. In nucleotides, the CDR3 is TGTGCCAGCAGTCGGACAGGTTACGGGGAGCTGTTTTTT. V gene TRBV25-1 combines with J gene TRBJ2-2, with 7 bases identical to TRBD1. V was clipped by 5 bases and J by 7 bases; unmatched bases: 4. The CDR3 is 13 amino acids. Germline V CDR1 and CDR2: MGHDK, SYGVNS.

This rearrangement joins TRBV5-4 to TRBJ2-3; TRBD2 aligns across 8 bases. V shed 4 bases and J 1 base; nucleotides not matched to a gene: 8. CDR1 SGHNT and CDR2 YYREEE come from the germline V gene (reference sequence). The CDR3 is 16 residues long. The CDR3 here is CASSLERGPRTDTQYF. CDR3 coding DNA: TGTGCCAGCAGCCTAGAGCGGGGGCCCCGCACAGATACGCAGTATTTT.

The V gene is TRBV7-9, the J gene TRBJ2-1, with D uncertain. The V gene's germline CDR1 is SEHNR and CDR2 FQNEAQ (reference sequence). The CDR3 is 13 residues long. V lost 1 base to trimming and J lost 9 bases, with 10 bases between them. CDR3 coding DNA: TGTGCCAGCAGCTTAGTTCAGGCTTTTGAGCAGTTCTTC. The encoded protein is CASSLVQAFEQFF.

The chain carries TRBV12-3 or TRBV12-4 and TRBJ1-1, with D unclear. The CDR3 totals 11 residues. Trimming shortened V by 4 bases and J by 6 bases, and 6 bases separated the two germline ends. The CDR3 sequence is CASSSFPEAFF. DNA of the CDR3: TGTGCCAGCAGTTCGTTTCCTGAAGCTTTCTTT.

The gene calls are TRBV27 and TRBJ1-1; D remains ambiguous. Trimming removed 8 bases from V and 6 bases from J, with 19 bases in between. The length of the CDR3 is 14 residues. Germline V lookup: CDR1 MNHEY, CDR2 SMNVEV (reference sequence). The CDR3 loop reads CASRSVEVLAEAFF. The CDR3 DNA reads TGTGCCAGCCGTTCTGTAGAGGTCCTTGCTGAAGCTTTCTTT.

This chain uses TRBV2 with TRBJ2-7, with D unclear. This CDR3 is 12 amino acids long. Germline values: CDR1 SNHLY, CDR2 FYNNEI. V shed 11 bases and J shed 3 bases, with 14 bases lying between them. In DNA form, the CDR3 reads TGTGCCGCGGCCCTAGATAGCTACGAGCAGTACTTC. Protein: CAAALDSYEQYF.

The rearrangement uses TRBV19 and TRBJ2-1; TRBD2 agrees at 9 bases. J lost 7 bases, V lost 4 bases, and 11 bases had no gene match. Germline V gene data show CDR1 as LNHDA and CDR2 as SQIVND (reference sequence). This CDR3 has 16 residues. CDR3 loop: CASSTLGAGGRNEQFF. CDR3 sequence (DNA): TGTGCCAGTAGTACCCTCGGCGCGGGGGGGCGAAATGAGCAGTTCTTC.

The J gene is TRBJ2-3, the V gene TRBV12-3 or TRBV12-4, with TRBD1 as a possible D gene (6 bases). Between the trimmed V and J ends, which lost 11 bases and 3 bases, there was a span of 15 bases. The CDR3 covers 13 residues. The CDR3 DNA sequence: TGTGCCTGGTCAGCCACAGGGACAGATACGCAGTATTTT. Its translation: CAWSATGTDTQYF.

This clone showed up just a few times. V gene TRBV12-3 or TRBV12-4 combines with J gene TRBJ2-3; D not resolved. The CDR3 sequence is 12 residues long. Trimming took 5 bases from V and 6 from J, leaving 9 bases between them. CDR3 DNA: TGTGCCAGCAGTAATACGAGGGATACGCAGTATTTT. Its protein is CASSNTRDTQYF.

This chain links TRBV7-2 with TRBJ2-2; TRBD2 agrees at 8 bases. CDR3 length equals 16 residues. Germline lookup yields CDR1 SGHTA and CDR2 FQGNSA. V was clipped by 5 bases and J by 5 bases; unmatched bases: 10. The CDR3 loop is CASSPEGGRRTGELFF. DNA of the CDR3: TGTGCCAGCAGCCCCGAGGGCGGGAGGCGGACCGGGGAGCTGTTTTTT.

The V and J genes are TRBV3-1 (or the pseudogene TRBV3-2) and TRBJ2-1; 15 nucleotides agree with TRBD2. Losses at the gene ends were 7 bases for V and 9 bases for J; bases not matched to a gene: 16. Germline values: CDR1 LGHDT, CDR2 YNNKEL (reference sequence). CDR3 length equals 18 residues. DNA of the CDR3: TGTGCCAGCAAAGGCCTAGGGACTAGCGGGGGGAAAAGGAGTGAGCAGTTCTTC. Translating gives CASKGLGTSGGKRSEQFF.

The rearrangement joins TRBV5-5 to TRBJ1-4, with TRBD1 matching over 8 bases. Losses at the gene ends were 4 bases for V and 0 bases for J; bases not matched to a gene: 14. The V gene's germline CDR1 is SGHKS and CDR2 YYEKEE (reference sequence). This CDR3 contains 19 residues. The CDR3 sequence: CASSTPYGDRRSTNEKLFF. Written as DNA, the CDR3 is TGTGCCAGCAGCACCCCCTACGGGGACAGGCGATCAACTAATGAAAAACTGTTTTTT.

V and J are TRBV12-3 or TRBV12-4 and TRBJ1-2; D call uncertain. V was trimmed by 3 bases and J by 0 bases, leaving 5 bases between them. The CDR3 spans 13 residues. The CDR3 nucleotides are TGTGCCAGCAGTTTTACGGCTAACTATGGCTACACCTTC. The encoded protein is CASSFTANYGYTF.

This clone was detected once. The V gene is TRBV10-1, the J gene TRBJ2-2; TRBD1 matches at 7 bases. From germline, CDR1 is WNHNN and CDR2 SYGVQD (reference sequence). Germline trimming cut 4 bases from V and 5 bases from J; bases unmatched to any gene: 1. The CDR3 is 13 residues long. The DNA for the CDR3 is TGCGCCAGCAGTGGGACAGGAACCGGGGAGCTGTTTTTT. Translating it yields CASSGTGTGELFF.

This rearrangement joins TRBV4-1 to TRBJ2-3; a possible D gene is TRBD1 (6 bases). Between the trimmed V and J ends, which lost 0 bases and 9 bases, there was a span of 10 bases. The CDR3 runs to 13 residues. The germline V gene has CDR1 MGHRA and CDR2 YSYEKL. The chain's CDR3 is CASSQEGQTTQYF. As DNA, the CDR3 is TGCGCCAGCAGCCAAGAAGGACAGACCACGCAGTATTTT.

The V and J genes are TRBV5-1 and TRBJ2-7; maybe TRBD1 (6 bases). The CDR3 contains 15 residues. Between the trimmed V and J ends, which lost 5 bases and 5 bases, there was a span of 20 bases. Germline V gene data show CDR1 as SGHRS and CDR2 as YFSETQ. The DNA of the CDR3 is TGCGCCAGCAGACTGGCCCTTACAGGGAGCGACGAGCAGTACTTC. It codes for CASRLALTGSDEQYF. The full variable domain, in which reference TRBV5-1 and TRBJ2-7 provide the parts outside the CDR3, is KAGVTQTPRYLIKTRGQQVTLSCSPISGHRSVSWYQQTPGQGLQFLFEYFSETQRNKGNFPGRFSGRQFSNSRSEMNVSTLELGDSALYLCASRLALTGSDEQYFGPGTRLTVT.

The rearrangement joins TRBV5-1 to TRBJ2-1; TRBD1 matches 7 bases. The CDR3 runs 15 residues. The germline CDR1 and CDR2 sequences are SGHRS and YFSETQ. Unmatched junction bases numbered 7, after V lost 0 bases and J lost 7 bases. This chain's CDR3 is CASSLAGQPRNEQFF. The CDR3 DNA is TGCGCCAGCAGCTTGGCGGGACAGCCCCGGAATGAGCAGTTCTTC. The full variable domain, with the rest looked up from reference TRBV5-1 and TRBJ2-1, is KAGVTQTPRYLIKTRGQQVTLSCSPISGHRSVSWYQQTPGQGLQFLFEYFSETQRNKGNFPGRFSGRQFSNSRSEMNVSTLELGDSALYLCASSLAGQPRNEQFFGPGTRLTVL.

The chain is built from TRBV5-1 and TRBJ2-3, with D possibly matching TRBD1 (6 bases). V was trimmed by 8 bases and J by 6 bases, leaving 16 bases between them. Germline lookup yields CDR1 SGHRS and CDR2 YFSETQ. The CDR3 contains 13 residues. The CDR3 is CASQAGTQDTQYF. In DNA form, the CDR3 reads TGCGCCAGTCAGGCAGGGACACAGGATACGCAGTATTTT. Based on the CDR3 plus reference TRBV5-1 and TRBJ2-3, the full variable domain is KAGVTQTPRYLIKTRGQQVTLSCSPISGHRSVSWYQQTPGQGLQFLFEYFSETQRNKGNFPGRFSGRQFSNSRSEMNVSTLELGDSALYLCASQAGTQDTQYFGPGTRLTVL.

This clone was recorded once. This rearrangement joins TRBV6-1 to TRBJ2-1; weak D call: TRBD1 (5 bases). This CDR3 contains 15 residues. Trimming took 3 bases from V and 8 from J, leaving 17 bases between them. Germline V gives CDR1 MNHNS, CDR2 SASEGT. The CDR3: CASSEGAGTGDEQFF. The CDR3, as DNA: TGTGCCAGCAGTGAGGGCGCAGGAACAGGCGATGAGCAGTTCTTC.